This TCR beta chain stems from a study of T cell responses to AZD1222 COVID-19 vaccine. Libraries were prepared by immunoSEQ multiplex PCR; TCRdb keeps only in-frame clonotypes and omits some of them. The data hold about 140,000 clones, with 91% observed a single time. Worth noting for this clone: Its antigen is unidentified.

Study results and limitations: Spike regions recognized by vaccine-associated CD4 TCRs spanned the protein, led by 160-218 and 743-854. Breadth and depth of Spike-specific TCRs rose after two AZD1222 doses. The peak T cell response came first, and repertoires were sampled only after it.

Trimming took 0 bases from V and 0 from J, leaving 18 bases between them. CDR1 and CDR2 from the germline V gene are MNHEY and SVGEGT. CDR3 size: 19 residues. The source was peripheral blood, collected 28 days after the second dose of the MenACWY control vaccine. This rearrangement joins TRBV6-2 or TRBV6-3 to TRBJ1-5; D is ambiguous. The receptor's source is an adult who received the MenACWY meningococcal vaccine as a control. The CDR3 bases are TGTGCCAGCAGTTACTCGACGGTTTCTGGGATGGGTAGCAATCAGCCCCAGCATTTT. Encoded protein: CASSYSTVSGMGSNQPQHF.